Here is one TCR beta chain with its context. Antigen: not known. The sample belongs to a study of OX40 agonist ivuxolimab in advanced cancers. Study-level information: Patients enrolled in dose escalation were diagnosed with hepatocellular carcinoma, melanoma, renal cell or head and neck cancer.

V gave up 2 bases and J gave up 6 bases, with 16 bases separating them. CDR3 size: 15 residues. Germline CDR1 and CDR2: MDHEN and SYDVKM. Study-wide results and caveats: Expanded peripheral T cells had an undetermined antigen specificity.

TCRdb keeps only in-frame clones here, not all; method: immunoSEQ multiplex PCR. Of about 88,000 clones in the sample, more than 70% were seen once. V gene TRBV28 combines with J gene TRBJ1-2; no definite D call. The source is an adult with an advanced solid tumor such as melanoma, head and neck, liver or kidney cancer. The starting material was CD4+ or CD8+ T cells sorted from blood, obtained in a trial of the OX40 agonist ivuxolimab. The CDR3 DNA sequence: TGTGCCAGCAGTTTACTGGGAAAGTTGGACCATGGCTACACCTTC. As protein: CASSLLGKLDHGYTF.